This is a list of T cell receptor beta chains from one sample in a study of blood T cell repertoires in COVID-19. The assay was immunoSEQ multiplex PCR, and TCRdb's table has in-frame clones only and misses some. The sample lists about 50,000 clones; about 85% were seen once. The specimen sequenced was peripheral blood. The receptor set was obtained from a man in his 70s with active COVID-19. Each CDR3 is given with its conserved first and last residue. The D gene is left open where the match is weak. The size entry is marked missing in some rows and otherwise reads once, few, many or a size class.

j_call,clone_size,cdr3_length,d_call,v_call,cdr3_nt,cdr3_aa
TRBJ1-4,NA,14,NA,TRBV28,TGTGCCAGCAGTTTACAGGGTGATAATGAAAAACTGTTTTTT,CASSLQGDNEKLFF
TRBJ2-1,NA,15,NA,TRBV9,TGTGCCAGCAGCGTAGGCCAGGGCTCATACAATGAGCAGTTCTTC,CASSVGQGSYNEQFF
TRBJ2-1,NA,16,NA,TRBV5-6,TGTGCCAGCAGCCCTAGAGGGGCAGGTTACATCGGGAGGCAGTTCTTC,CASSPRGAGYIGRQFF
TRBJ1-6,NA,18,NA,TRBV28,TGTGCCAGCCGCTATGGCAGGGTGGTTTCTAGCGATAATTCACCCCTCCACTTT,CASRYGRVVSSDNSPLHF
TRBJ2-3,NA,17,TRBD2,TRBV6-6,TGTGCCAGCAGTCGTATCCCTAGCGGGGGGGCGTCAGATACGCAGTATTTT,CASSRIPSGGASDTQYF
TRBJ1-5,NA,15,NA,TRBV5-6,TGTGCCAGCAGCTTGACCTCGATGGCCAATCAGCCCCAGCATTTT,CASSLTSMANQPQHF
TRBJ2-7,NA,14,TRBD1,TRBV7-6,TGTGCCAGCAGCTTAGGACAGGGGGCCTACGAGCAGTACTTC,CASSLGQGAYEQYF
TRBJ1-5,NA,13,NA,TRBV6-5,TGTGCCAGCAGTTGGGGGCGGGGGCAGCCCCAGCATTTT,CASSWGRGQPQHF
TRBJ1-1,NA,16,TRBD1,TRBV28,TGTGCCAGCAGTTCCCAGGGGGATGGGGTGAACACTGAAGCTTTCTTT,CASSSQGDGVNTEAFF
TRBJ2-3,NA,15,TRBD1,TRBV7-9,TGTGCCAGCAGCTTGGGACAGGGGATTTTAGATACGCAGTATTTT,CASSLGQGILDTQYF
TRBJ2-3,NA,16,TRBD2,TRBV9,TGTGCCAGCAGCGTAGGAACTAGCGGGGGAGAAGATACGCAGTATTTT,CASSVGTSGGEDTQYF
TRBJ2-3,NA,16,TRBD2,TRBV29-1,TGCAGCGTTGGGTGGTCAACGGGGGGGTACACAGATACGCAGTATTTT,CSVGWSTGGYTDTQYF
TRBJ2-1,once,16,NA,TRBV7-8,TGTGCCAGCAGCCCGGAGACAGCCCCCCCTTACAATGAGCAGTTCTTC,CASSPETAPPYNEQFF
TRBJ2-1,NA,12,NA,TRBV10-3,TGTGCCATCAGTGAGCTTAGCAATGAGCAGTTCTTC,CAISELSNEQFF
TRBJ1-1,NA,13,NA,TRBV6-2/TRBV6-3,TGTGCCAGCAGTCTCCCGGGGGGGTCTGAAGCTTTCTTT,CASSLPGGSEAFF
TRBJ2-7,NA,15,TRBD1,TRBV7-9,TGTGCCAGCAGCTTAGTAGGGACAGGGTCCGACGAGCAGTACTTC,CASSLVGTGSDEQYF
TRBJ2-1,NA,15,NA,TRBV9,TGTGCCAGCAGCGTAGATCAGGGCCCCTACAATGAGCAGTTCTTC,CASSVDQGPYNEQFF
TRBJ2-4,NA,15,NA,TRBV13,TGTGCCAGCAGCTTAGGGGGCGAGGCCAAAAACATTCAGTACTTC,CASSLGGEAKNIQYF
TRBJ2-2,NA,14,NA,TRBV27,TGTGCCAGCTCCCCGAGACTTCACACCGGGGAGCTGTTTTTT,CASSPRLHTGELFF
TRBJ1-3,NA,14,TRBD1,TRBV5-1,TGCGCCAGCAGCCTGGACAGGGGGCGGAACACCATATATTTT,CASSLDRGRNTIYF
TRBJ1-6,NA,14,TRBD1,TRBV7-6,TGTGCCAGCAGCTTGCCGGGACAGGGTTCACCCCTCCACTTT,CASSLPGQGSPLHF
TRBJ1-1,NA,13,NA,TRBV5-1,TGCGCCAGCAGCTTGGTGGAGGGAACTGAAGCTTTCTTT,CASSLVEGTEAFF
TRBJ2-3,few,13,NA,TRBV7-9,TGTGCCAGCAGAGGGGCCATCAGTGAGACGCAGTATTTT,CASRGAISETQYF
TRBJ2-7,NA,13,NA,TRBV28,TGTGCCAGCAGGAAACAGGGAACATACGAGCAGTACTTC,CASRKQGTYEQYF
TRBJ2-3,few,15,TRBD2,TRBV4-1,TGCGCCAGCAGCCAAGTAGCGGGGGACACAGATACGCAGTATTTT,CASSQVAGDTDTQYF
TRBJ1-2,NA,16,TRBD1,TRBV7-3,TGTGCCAGCAGCTTAATGCCGGGACAGGCCAGTTATGGCTACACCTTC,CASSLMPGQASYGYTF
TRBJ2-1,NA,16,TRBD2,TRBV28,TGTGCCAGCAGTTTCCAAAGCGGGGGCCCCTACAATGAGCAGTTCTTC,CASSFQSGGPYNEQFF
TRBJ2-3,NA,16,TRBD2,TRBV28,TGTGCCAGCACTTCGACGACTAGCCGACTAACAGATACGCAGTATTTT,CASTSTTSRLTDTQYF
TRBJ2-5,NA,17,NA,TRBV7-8,TGTGCCAGCAGCTCCCGAGGGGCTAGCGCCTACCAAGAGACCCAGTACTTC,CASSSRGASAYQETQYF
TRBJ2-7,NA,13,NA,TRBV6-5,TGTGCCCACAATAGGGGGGGCGCCTACGAGCAGTACTTC,CAHNRGGAYEQYF
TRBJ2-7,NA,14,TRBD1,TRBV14,TGTGCCAGCAGCCTCGGACAGGGTACCTACGAGCAGTACTTC,CASSLGQGTYEQYF
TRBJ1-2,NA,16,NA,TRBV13,TGTGCCAGCAGCTTAGATCGCGGGGCAGCGGGGTTTGGCTACACCTTC,CASSLDRGAAGFGYTF
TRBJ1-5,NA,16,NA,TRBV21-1,TGTGCCAGCAGCAGATGTATTGATCTTAGTAATCAGCCCCAGCATTTT,CASSRCIDLSNQPQHF
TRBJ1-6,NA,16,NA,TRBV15,TGTGCCACCAGCACCAGGCGGGGGTTTCGGAATTCACCCCTCCACTTT,CATSTRRGFRNSPLHF
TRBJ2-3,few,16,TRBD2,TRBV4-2,TGTGCCAGCAGCTCCCGGACTAGCGGGGGAGGAGATACGCAGTATTTT,CASSSRTSGGGDTQYF
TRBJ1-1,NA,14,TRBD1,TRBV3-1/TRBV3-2,TGTGCCAGCAGCCCTTACGGGACAGGGGAACGAGCTTTCTTT,CASSPYGTGERAFF
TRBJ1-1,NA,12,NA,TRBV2,TGTGCCAGCACAATGGACAGTCCTGAAGCTTTCTTT,CASTMDSPEAFF
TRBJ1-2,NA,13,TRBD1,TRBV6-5,TGTGCCAGCTCTGGGACAGGGCGGGATGGCTACACCTTC,CASSGTGRDGYTF
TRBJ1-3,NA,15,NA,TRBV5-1,TGCGCCAGCAGCTTGGACGTCAGCTCTGGAAACACCATATATTTT,CASSLDVSSGNTIYF
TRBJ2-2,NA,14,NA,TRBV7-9,TGTGCCAGCAGCTTAGTGTCACTCGGCGGGGAGCTGTTTTTT,CASSLVSLGGELFF
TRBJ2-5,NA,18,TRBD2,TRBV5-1,TGCGCCAGCAGCGGCGGACTAGCGGGGGGCCGCGTCGTGAAGACCCAGTACTTC,CASSGGLAGGRVVKTQYF
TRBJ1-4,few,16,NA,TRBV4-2,TGTGCCAGCAGCCCCTACTCACAGGGCTCGGGTGAAAAACTGTTTTTT,CASSPYSQGSGEKLFF
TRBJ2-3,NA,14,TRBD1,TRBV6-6,TGTGCCAGCAGCTTACAGGGGGCAGAAGATACGCAGTATTTT,CASSLQGAEDTQYF
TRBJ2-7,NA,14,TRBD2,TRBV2,TGTGCCAGCAACCAACTAGCGGTCGCCTACGAGCAGTACTTC,CASNQLAVAYEQYF
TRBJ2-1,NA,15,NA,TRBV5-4,TGTGCCAGCAGCTTGGATGCGAGCTCCTACAATGAGCAGTTCTTC,CASSLDASSYNEQFF
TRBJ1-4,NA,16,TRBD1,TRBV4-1,TGCGCCAGCAGCTTAAGCTCCGGGGACAGTAGGGGAAAACTGTTTTTT,CASSLSSGDSRGKLFF
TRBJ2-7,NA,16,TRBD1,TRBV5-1,TGCGCCAGCAGCGGAGGAGGGACAGGGGGATCCTACGAGCAGTACTTC,CASSGGGTGGSYEQYF
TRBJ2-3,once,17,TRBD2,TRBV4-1,TGCGCCAGCAGCCAAGAGGCTAGCGGGGGGGTCACAGATACGCAGTATTTT,CASSQEASGGVTDTQYF
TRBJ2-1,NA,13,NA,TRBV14,TGTGCCAGCTCTCGGGGTCTTAACAATGAGCAGTTCTTC,CASSRGLNNEQFF